This T cell receptor (beta chain) was observed in a study of OX40 agonist ivuxolimab in advanced cancers. Across the whole study: Patients in dose escalation had liver, melanoma, kidney or head and neck cancers. The group had a mean age of about 60 years, ranged from about 20 to 90, and was around 82% male.

TCRdb's table, derived via immunoSEQ multiplex PCR, lists solely in-frame clones and lacks some. The sample yields tens of thousands of clones, 84% seen once. Any history of autoimmune disease or systemic immunosuppression disqualified patients. The germline V gene has CDR1 MNHNY and CDR2 SVGAGI (reference sequence). The CDR3 runs 15 residues. The V gene end was trimmed by 6 bases and the J gene end by 4 bases; junction bases not matched to a gene: 12. The TCR originated in an adult with an advanced solid tumor such as melanoma, head and neck, liver or kidney cancer. Source: CD4+ or CD8+ T cells sorted from blood, taken in a trial of the OX40 agonist ivuxolimab. The V call is TRBV6-6, the J call TRBJ2-7; 7 bases agree with TRBD1. The CDR3: CASRPGQRFPYEQYF. CDR3 coding DNA: TGTGCCAGCAGGCCGGGACAGAGATTCCCGTACGAGCAGTACTTC.